This record concerns one TCR beta chain sequence. The data derive from a study of blood T cell repertoires in COVID-19. After removal of 6 bases from V and 3 bases from J, the junction contained 5 bases not matched to a gene. There are 16 residues in the CDR3. Germline lookup yields CDR1 LGHDT and CDR2 YNNKEL (reference sequence). TCRdb keeps only in-frame clones here, not all; method: immunoSEQ multiplex PCR. The sample includes under 75,000 clones, just over 85% seen only once; the top ten take roughly 18%. The sample was peripheral blood. The receptor's source is a woman older than 75 with active COVID-19. The chain uses TRBV3-1 (or the pseudogene TRBV3-2) and TRBJ2-1, with 13 bases lining up with TRBD2. The CDR3 DNA reads TGTGCCAGCAGAGGACTAGCGGGGGAACACTACAATGAGCAGTTCTTC. This codes for CASRGLAGEHYNEQFF.